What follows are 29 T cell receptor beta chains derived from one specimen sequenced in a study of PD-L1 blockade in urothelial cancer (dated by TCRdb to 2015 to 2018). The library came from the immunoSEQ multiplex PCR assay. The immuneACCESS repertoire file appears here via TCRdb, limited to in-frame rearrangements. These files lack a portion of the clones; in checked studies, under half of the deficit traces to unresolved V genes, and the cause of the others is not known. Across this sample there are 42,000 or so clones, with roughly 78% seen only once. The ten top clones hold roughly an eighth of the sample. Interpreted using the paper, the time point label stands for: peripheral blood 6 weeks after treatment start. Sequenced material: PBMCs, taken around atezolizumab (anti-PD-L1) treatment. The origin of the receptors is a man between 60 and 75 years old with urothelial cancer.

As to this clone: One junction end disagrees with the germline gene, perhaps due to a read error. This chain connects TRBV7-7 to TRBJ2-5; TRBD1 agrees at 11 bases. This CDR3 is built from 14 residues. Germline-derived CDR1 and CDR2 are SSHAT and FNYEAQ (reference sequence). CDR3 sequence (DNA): TGTGCTAGCAGCCCGGACAGGGGGCTGGAGACCCAGTACTTC. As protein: CASSPDRGLETQYF.

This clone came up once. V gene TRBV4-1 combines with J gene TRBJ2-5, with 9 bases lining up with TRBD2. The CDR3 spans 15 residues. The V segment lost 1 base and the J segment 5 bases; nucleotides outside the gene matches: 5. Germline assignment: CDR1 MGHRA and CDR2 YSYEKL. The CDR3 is CASSQGTSAWETQYF. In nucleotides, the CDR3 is TGCGCCAGCAGCCAAGGGACTAGCGCTTGGGAGACCCAGTACTTC.

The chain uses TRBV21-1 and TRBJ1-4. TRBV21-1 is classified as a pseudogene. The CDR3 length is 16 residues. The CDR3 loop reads CASSSEGGTANEKLFF. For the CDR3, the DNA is TGTGCCAGCAGCAGCGAGGGGGGGACGGCAAATGAAAAACTGTTTTTT.

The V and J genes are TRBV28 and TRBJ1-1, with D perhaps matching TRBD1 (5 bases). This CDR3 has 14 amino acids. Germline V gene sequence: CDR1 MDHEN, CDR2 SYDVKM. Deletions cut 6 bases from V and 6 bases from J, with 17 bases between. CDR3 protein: CASSQRQGRAEAFF. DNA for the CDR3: TGTGCCAGCAGCCAACGGCAGGGAAGGGCTGAAGCTTTCTTT.

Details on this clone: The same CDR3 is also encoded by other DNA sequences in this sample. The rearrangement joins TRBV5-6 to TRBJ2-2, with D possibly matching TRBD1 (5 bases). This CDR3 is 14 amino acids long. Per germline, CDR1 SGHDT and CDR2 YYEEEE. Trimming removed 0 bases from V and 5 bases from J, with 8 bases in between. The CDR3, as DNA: TGTGCCAGCAGCTTGGTTGCAGGGACCGGGGAGCTGTTTTTT. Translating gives CASSLVAGTGELFF.

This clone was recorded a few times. The chain's CDR3 is CASSQGQGSYGYTF. CDR3 coding DNA: TGTGCCAGCAGCCAAGGTCAGGGAAGCTATGGCTACACCTTC. The chain has TRBV4-2 and TRBJ1-2; D possibly corresponds to TRBD1 (5 bases). Germline V gene lookup returns CDR1 LGHNA and CDR2 YNFKEQ. The CDR3 sequence is 14 residues long. Trimming stripped 1 base from V and 4 bases from J, with 10 bases between.

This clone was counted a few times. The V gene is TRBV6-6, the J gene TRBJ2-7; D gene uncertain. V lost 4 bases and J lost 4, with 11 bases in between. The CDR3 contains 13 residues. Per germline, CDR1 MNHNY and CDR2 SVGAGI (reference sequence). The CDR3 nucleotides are TGTGCCAGCAGTTCGGCGACTGTATACGAGCAGTACTTC. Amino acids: CASSSATVYEQYF.

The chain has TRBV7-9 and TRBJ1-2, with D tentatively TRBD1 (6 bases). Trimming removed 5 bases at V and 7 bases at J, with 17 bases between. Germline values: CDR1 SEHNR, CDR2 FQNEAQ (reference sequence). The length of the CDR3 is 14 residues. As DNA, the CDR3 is TGTGCCAGCAGCCTACAGGGTCAGGCGGCTGGCTACACCTTC. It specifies CASSLQGQAAGYTF.

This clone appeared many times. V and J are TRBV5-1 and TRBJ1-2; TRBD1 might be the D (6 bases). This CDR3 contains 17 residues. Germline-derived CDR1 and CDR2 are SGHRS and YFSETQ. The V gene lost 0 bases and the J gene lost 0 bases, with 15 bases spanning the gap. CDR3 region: CASSLGGSGQSNYGYTF. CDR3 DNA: TGCGCCAGCAGCTTGGGGGGCTCGGGACAATCTAACTATGGCTACACCTTC.

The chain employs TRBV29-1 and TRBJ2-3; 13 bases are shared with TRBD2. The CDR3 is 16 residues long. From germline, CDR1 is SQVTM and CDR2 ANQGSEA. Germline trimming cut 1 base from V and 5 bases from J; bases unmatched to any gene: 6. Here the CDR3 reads CSVEGTSGSGRDTQYF. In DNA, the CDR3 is TGCAGCGTTGAAGGGACTAGCGGGAGCGGGAGAGATACGCAGTATTTT.

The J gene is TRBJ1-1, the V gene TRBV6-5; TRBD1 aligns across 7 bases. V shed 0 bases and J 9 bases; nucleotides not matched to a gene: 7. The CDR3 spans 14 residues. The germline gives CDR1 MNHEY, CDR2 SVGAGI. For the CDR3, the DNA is TGTGCCAGCAGTTACTCGAAGGGACAGAGCAAAGCTTTCTTT. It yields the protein CASSYSKGQSKAFF.

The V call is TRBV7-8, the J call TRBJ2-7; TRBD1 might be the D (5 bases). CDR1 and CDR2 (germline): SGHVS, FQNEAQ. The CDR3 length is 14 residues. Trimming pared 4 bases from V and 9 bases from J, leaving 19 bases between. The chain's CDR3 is CASSSDGQASWQYF. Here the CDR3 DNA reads TGTGCCAGCAGCTCAGATGGACAAGCCTCTTGGCAGTACTTC.

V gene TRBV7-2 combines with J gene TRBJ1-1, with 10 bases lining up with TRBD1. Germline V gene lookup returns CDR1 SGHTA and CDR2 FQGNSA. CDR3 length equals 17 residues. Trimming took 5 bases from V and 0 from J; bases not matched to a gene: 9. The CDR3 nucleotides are TGTGCCAGCAGCCCTACTGGACAGGGGGGGATGAACACTGAAGCTTTCTTT. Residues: CASSPTGQGGMNTEAFF.

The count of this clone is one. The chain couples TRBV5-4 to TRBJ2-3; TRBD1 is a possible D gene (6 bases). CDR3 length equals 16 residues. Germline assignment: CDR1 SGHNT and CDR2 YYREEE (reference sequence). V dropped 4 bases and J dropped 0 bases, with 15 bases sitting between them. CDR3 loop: CASSTGQLASTDTQYF. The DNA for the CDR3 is TGTGCCAGCAGCACCGGACAGTTAGCTAGCACAGATACGCAGTATTTT.

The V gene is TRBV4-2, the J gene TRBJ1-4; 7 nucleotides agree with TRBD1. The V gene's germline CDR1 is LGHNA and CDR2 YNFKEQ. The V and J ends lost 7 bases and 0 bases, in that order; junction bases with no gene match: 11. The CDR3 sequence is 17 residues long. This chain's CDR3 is CASKRSGGWSTNEKLFF. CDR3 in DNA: TGTGCCAGCAAACGATCAGGGGGATGGTCAACTAATGAAAAACTGTTTTTT.

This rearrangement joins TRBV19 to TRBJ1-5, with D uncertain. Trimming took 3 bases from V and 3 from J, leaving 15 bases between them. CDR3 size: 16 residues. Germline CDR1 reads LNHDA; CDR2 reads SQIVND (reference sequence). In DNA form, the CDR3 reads TGTGCCAGTAGTATTTCCAGCAGGTTACTCAATCAGCCCCAGCATTTT. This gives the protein CASSISSRLLNQPQHF.

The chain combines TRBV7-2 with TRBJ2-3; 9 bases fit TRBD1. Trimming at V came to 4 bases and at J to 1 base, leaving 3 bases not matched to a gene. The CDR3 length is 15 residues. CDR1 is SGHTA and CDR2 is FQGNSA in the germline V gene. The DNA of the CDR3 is TGTGCCAGCAGCTCAAGACAGGGGGGCACAGATACGCAGTATTTT. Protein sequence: CASSSRQGGTDTQYF.

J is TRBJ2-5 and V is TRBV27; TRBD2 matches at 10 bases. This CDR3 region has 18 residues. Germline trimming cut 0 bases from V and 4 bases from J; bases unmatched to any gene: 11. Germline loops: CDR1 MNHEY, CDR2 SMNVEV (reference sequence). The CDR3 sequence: CASSLSSSSGGLGETQYF. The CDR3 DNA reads TGTGCCAGCAGTTTATCTTCTTCTAGCGGGGGCTTGGGAGAGACCCAGTACTTC.

The CDR3 reads CSVEPPPGSGLHPGELFF. For the CDR3, the DNA is TGCAGCGTTGAACCCCCCCCGGGGAGCGGGCTCCATCCCGGGGAGCTGTTTTTT. The chain recombines TRBV29-1 with TRBJ2-2, with D possibly TRBD2 on 6 matching bases. In germline, CDR1 is SQVTM, CDR2 ANQGSEA. This CDR3 region has 18 residues. The V gene lost 2 bases and the J gene lost 6 bases, with 25 bases spanning the gap.

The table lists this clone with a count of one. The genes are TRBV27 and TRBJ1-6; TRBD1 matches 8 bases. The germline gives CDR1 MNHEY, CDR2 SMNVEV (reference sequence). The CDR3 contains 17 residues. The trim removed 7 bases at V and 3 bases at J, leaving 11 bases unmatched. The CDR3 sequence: CASNSGQGLLYNSPLHF. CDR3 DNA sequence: TGTGCCAGCAACTCTGGACAGGGTCTACTCTATAATTCACCCCTCCACTTT.

The CDR3: CASKAGGYEQYF. CDR3 DNA: TGTGCCAGTAAAGCGGGAGGCTACGAGCAGTACTTC. The J gene is TRBJ2-7, the V gene TRBV19, with 9 nucleotides matching TRBD2. The CDR3 loop spans 12 amino acids. CDR1 and CDR2 (germline): LNHDA, SQIVND (reference sequence). Trimming at V came to 7 bases and at J to 3 bases, leaving 1 base not matched to a gene.

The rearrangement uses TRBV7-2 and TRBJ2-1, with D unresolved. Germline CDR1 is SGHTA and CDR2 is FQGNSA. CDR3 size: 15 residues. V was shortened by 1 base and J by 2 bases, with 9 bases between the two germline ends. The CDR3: CASSLVATPYNEQFF. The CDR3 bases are TGTGCCAGCAGCTTAGTGGCCACCCCCTACAATGAGCAGTTCTTC.

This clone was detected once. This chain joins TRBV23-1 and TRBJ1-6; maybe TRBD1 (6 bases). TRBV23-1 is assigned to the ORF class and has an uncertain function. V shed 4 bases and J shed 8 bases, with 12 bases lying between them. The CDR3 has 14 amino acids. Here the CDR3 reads CASSLQGRDSPLHF. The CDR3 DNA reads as TGCGCCAGCAGTCTACAGGGTCGGGATTCACCCCTCCACTTT.

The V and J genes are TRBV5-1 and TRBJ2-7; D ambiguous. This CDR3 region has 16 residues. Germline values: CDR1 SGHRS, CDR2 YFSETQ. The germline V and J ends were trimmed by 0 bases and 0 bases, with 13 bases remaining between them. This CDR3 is CASSLDPGASSYEQYF. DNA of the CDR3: TGCGCCAGCAGCTTGGACCCCGGAGCCAGCTCCTACGAGCAGTACTTC.

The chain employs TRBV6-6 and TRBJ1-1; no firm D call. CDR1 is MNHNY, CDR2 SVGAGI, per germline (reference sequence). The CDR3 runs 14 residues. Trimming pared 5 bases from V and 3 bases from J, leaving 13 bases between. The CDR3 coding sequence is TGTGCCAGCAGTACCGGTAGCGGGCACACTGAAGCTTTCTTT. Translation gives CASSTGSGHTEAFF.

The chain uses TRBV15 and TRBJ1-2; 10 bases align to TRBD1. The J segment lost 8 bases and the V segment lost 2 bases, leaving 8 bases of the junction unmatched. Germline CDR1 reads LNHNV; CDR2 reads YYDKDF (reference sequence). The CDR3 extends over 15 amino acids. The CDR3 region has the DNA TGTGCCACCAGCAGACCCGGGACAGGGGTTGGCGGCTACACCTTC. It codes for CATSRPGTGVGGYTF.

The CDR3 is CASSPKGQGHGYTF. The CDR3 region has the DNA TGTGCCAGCTCACCAAAGGGACAGGGACATGGCTACACCTTC. This sequence joins TRBV18 and TRBJ1-2; 9 nucleotides align to TRBD1. Germline CDR1 and CDR2: KGHSH and LQKENI. Trimming cost V 2 bases and J 6 bases; bases outside gene matches: 4. The CDR3 contains 14 residues.

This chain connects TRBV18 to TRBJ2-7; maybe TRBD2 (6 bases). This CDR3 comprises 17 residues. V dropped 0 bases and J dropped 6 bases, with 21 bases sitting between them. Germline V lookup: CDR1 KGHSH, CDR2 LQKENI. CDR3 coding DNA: TGTGCCAGCTCACCACCGGGGGGTGGTGGGGCACGCGCCGAGCAGTACTTC. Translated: CASSPPGGGGARAEQYF.

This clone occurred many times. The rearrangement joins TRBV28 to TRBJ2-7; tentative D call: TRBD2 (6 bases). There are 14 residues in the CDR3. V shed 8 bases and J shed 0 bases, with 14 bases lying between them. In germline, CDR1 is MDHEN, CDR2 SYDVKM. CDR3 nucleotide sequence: TGTGCCAGCTTCTCGGGACTGGCCTCCTACGAGCAGTACTTC. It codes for CASFSGLASYEQYF.